The 29 T cell receptor beta chains given below trace back to one sample, sequenced in a study of identical twins. TCRdb recomputed calls from the 5' RACE reads with MiXCR, one row per CDR3 protein. The sample records around 510,000 distinct CDR3 sequences, roughly 13% being singletons. These data also featured in a second study, about yellow fever vaccine responses in identical twins.

Specimen: CD4+ T cells sorted from blood. The source of these receptors is a woman aged 18-29 years in good health.

V usage is TRBV20-1 and J usage is TRBJ2-1, with no clear D. V lost 1 base to trimming and J lost 5 bases, with 9 bases between them. The V gene's germline CDR1 is DFQATT and CDR2 SNEGSKA (reference sequence). The CDR3 spans 13 residues. CDR3 in amino acids: CSARGKANNEQFF. The CDR3 DNA reads as TGCAGTGCTAGAGGGAAGGCCAACAATGAGCAGTTCTTC.

V and J are TRBV20-1 and TRBJ2-7; D is undetermined. CDR3 length equals 13 residues. Germline V gives CDR1 DFQATT, CDR2 SNEGSKA (reference sequence). Trimming took off 3 bases at V and 0 bases at J, with 9 bases between the two ends. Here the CDR3 DNA reads TGCAGTGCTAGCCAGGACCCCTCCTACGAGCAGTACTTC. Its protein product is CSASQDPSYEQYF.

This clonotype has just a few counts. This chain uses TRBV9 with TRBJ2-6; D not resolved. With 3 bases removed from V and 0 bases from J, the gap between germline ends came to 7 bases. The germline CDR1 and CDR2 sequences are SGDLS and YYNGEE. The CDR3 is made up of 15 amino acids. Here the CDR3 DNA reads TGTGCCAGCAGCGGGAGCTCCTCTGGGGCCAACGTCCTGACTTTC. Translated: CASSGSSSGANVLTF.

This clonotype was detected a few times. The chain has TRBV5-1 and TRBJ1-6; weak D call: TRBD1 (5 bases). The V gene's germline CDR1 is SGHRS and CDR2 YFSETQ. The CDR3 runs 14 residues. With 4 bases removed from V and 3 bases from J, the gap between germline ends came to 8 bases. The CDR3 sequence is CASSVGDYNSPLHF. The CDR3 DNA reads as TGCGCCAGCAGCGTGGGGGACTATAATTCACCCCTCCACTTT.

Notes on this clonotype: The DNA is left out, because the CDR3 cannot be placed on it with certainty; the CDR3 is given as TCRdb lists it. The chain carries TRBV7-9 and TRBJ1-2; TRBD1 is the table's D call and was not checked against the DNA. The CDR3 has 13 amino acids, counting both end residues. Germline V gene data show CDR1 as SEHNR and CDR2 as FQNEAQ (reference sequence). The CDR3 is CASSLVGQGANTF.

The V and J genes are TRBV3-1 and TRBJ1-1; D perhaps matches TRBD1 (6 bases). The germline V gene has CDR1 LGHDT and CDR2 YNNKEL (reference sequence). This CDR3 spans 13 amino acids. Trimming removed 5 bases at V and 4 bases at J, with 11 bases between. The CDR3 sequence is CASSEGGSTEAFF. The CDR3 DNA reads as TGTGCCAGCAGCGAAGGGGGGAGCACTGAAGCTTTCTTT.

This clonotype was seen a few times. The CDR3 region is CASSLVSLAERVTQYF. CDR3 bases: TGTGCCAGCAGCTTAGTATCGTTAGCGGAACGAGTGACCCAGTACTTC. This chain links TRBV7-9 with TRBJ2-5; weak D call: TRBD2 (6 bases). V gave up 1 base and J gave up 7 bases, with 19 bases separating them. The CDR3 extends over 16 amino acids. CDR1 is SEHNR, CDR2 FQNEAQ, per germline (reference sequence).

This clonotype was detected ten times or more. This chain joins TRBV7-9 and TRBJ2-7, with TRBD2 as a possible D gene (5 bases). Trimming shortened V by 4 bases and J by 5 bases, and 18 bases separated the two germline ends. The CDR3 covers 15 residues. CDR1 SEHNR and CDR2 FQNEAQ come from the germline V gene (reference sequence). The CDR3 is CASSSRGNARNEQYF. The CDR3 bases are TGTGCCAGCAGCTCACGGGGAAATGCGCGTAACGAGCAGTACTTC.

This rearrangement joins TRBV25-1 to TRBJ2-5, with D perhaps matching TRBD2 (5 bases). CDR3 length equals 15 residues. The V gene's germline CDR1 is MGHDK and CDR2 SYGVNS. V lost 1 base, J lost 4 bases, and 13 bases lay in between. The chain's CDR3 is CASSEFLGVVETQYF. The CDR3 coding sequence is TGTGCCAGCAGTGAATTCCTCGGGGTAGTAGAGACCCAGTACTTC.

This clonotype was detected only a few times. The chain employs TRBV6-4 and TRBJ2-2; unclear D gene. Germline-derived CDR1 and CDR2 are MRHNA and SNTAGT. The CDR3 covers 14 residues. Trimming pared 3 bases from V and 3 bases from J, leaving 8 bases between. DNA of the CDR3: TGTGCCAGCAGTGAAGAAGGGCACACCGGGGAGCTGTTTTTT. Its protein product is CASSEEGHTGELFF.

The chain employs TRBV7-2 and TRBJ2-1; 9 nucleotides agree with TRBD2. V lost 5 bases and J lost 8; bases outside the gene matches: 16. The CDR3 is made up of 17 amino acids. Germline lookup yields CDR1 SGHTA and CDR2 FQGNSA. CDR3 bases: TGTGCCAGCAGCAGTCTCAGTAGCGGGAGACAGTCTCATGAGCAGTTCTTC. The encoded protein is CASSSLSSGRQSHEQFF.

This chain connects TRBV20-1 to TRBJ2-7; 11 nucleotides match TRBD2. CDR1 and CDR2 (germline): DFQATT, SNEGSKA (reference sequence). The CDR3 consists of 14 residues. Trimming cost V 3 bases and J 3 bases; bases outside gene matches: 4. In nucleotides, the CDR3 is TGCAGTGCTAGTGGCGGGACTAGCGGCTACGAGCAGTACTTC. It is translated as CSASGGTSGYEQYF.

This clonotype came up a few times. The chain uses TRBV5-1 and TRBJ2-7; 7 bases map to TRBD1. From germline, CDR1 is SGHRS and CDR2 YFSETQ. V lost 4 bases, J lost 2 bases, and 9 bases stayed unmatched. The CDR3 is 15 amino acids. Written as DNA, the CDR3 is TGCGCCAGCAGCAAAGGGACAGCAACTACCTACGAGCAGTACTTC. Residues: CASSKGTATTYEQYF.

The J gene is TRBJ1-1, the V gene TRBV15; the D is unclear. The V end lost 2 bases, the J end lost 3 bases, and 16 bases lay between the germline ends. In germline, CDR1 is LNHNV, CDR2 YYDKDF (reference sequence). The CDR3 runs 16 residues. CDR3 sequence (DNA): TGTGCCACCAGCAGAACAAAAACAAGGAAGGACACTGAAGCTTTCTTT. This encodes CATSRTKTRKDTEAFF.

This clonotype was picked up a small number of times. The rearrangement uses TRBV4-3 and TRBJ2-3; 8 nucleotides align to TRBD1. CDR1 and CDR2 (germline): LGHNA, YSLEER. V dropped 4 bases and J dropped 2; count of bases not matched to a gene: 2. The CDR3 loop spans 14 amino acids. CDR3 protein: CASSRDRYTDTQYF. CDR3 sequence (DNA): TGCGCCAGCAGCCGGGACAGGTACACAGATACGCAGTATTTT.

This clonotype was counted at least ten times. V gene TRBV10-3 combines with J gene TRBJ1-1; D is ambiguous. The length of the CDR3 is 14 residues. In germline, CDR1 is ENHRY, CDR2 SYGVKD. Trimming took 8 bases from V and 0 from J, leaving 13 bases between them. The CDR3 DNA reads TGTGCCATCTCAAGAGGAGGTTTGAACACTGAAGCTTTCTTT. It codes for CAISRGGLNTEAFF.

The chain has TRBV20-1 and TRBJ2-7; TRBD2 aligns across 7 bases. CDR1 DFQATT and CDR2 SNEGSKA come from the germline V gene (reference sequence). Trimming took 6 bases from V and 2 from J; bases not matched to a gene: 10. This CDR3 is built from 14 residues. The CDR3 region has the DNA TGCAGTGCAAGCAAGGGACTAACCGCCTACGAGCAGTACTTC. The encoded protein is CSASKGLTAYEQYF.

This clonotype came up many times. V usage is TRBV3-1 and J usage is TRBJ2-3; a possible D gene is TRBD2 (5 bases). Trimming removed 3 bases from V and 4 bases from J, with 11 bases in between. The germline CDR1 and CDR2 sequences are LGHDT and YNNKEL (reference sequence). This CDR3 comprises 14 residues. The CDR3: CASSHSGLADTQYF. Written as DNA, the CDR3 is TGTGCCAGCAGCCACAGCGGTTTGGCAGATACGCAGTATTTT.

J is TRBJ2-5 and V is TRBV2; D perhaps matches TRBD2 (5 bases). Germline assignment: CDR1 SNHLY and CDR2 FYNNEI. This CDR3 contains 13 residues. Trimming cost V 6 bases and J 5 bases, with 13 bases left between them. CDR3 DNA sequence: TGTGCCAGCAGGACCCTACGGGGTGAGACCCAGTACTTC. Translating gives CASRTLRGETQYF.

A few counts support this clonotype. This chain uses TRBV11-2 with TRBJ2-2; TRBD1 aligns across 9 bases. The CDR3 runs 14 residues. CDR1 is SGHAT, CDR2 FQNNGV, per germline. The V gene end was trimmed by 5 bases and the J gene end by 5 bases; junction bases not matched to a gene: 3. The CDR3 is CASSTDRGTGELFF. The CDR3 coding sequence is TGTGCCAGCAGCACGGACAGGGGAACCGGGGAGCTGTTTTTT.

This clonotype was seen more than once but under ten times. The V call is TRBV12-3 or TRBV12-4, the J call TRBJ2-5, with D maybe TRBD1 (5 bases). V lost 10 bases and J lost 5, with 14 bases in between. This CDR3 is built from 12 residues. The CDR3, as DNA: TGTGCCACCCAAGGGGTTGGTGAGACCCAGTACTTC. Its protein is CATQGVGETQYF.

This clonotype was counted between two and nine times. The chain uses TRBV30 and TRBJ2-7, with 13 nucleotides matching TRBD2. The CDR3 spans 15 residues. Trimming took 5 bases from V and 2 from J; bases not matched to a gene: 6. Germline V gives CDR1 GTSNPN, CDR2 SVGIG (reference sequence). The CDR3 DNA reads as TGTGCCTGGGGACAAGGGACTAGCGGGACCTACGAGCAGTACTTC. This translates into CAWGQGTSGTYEQYF.

The rearrangement uses TRBV14 and TRBJ2-4; TRBD1 matches 10 bases. Germline CDR1 is SGHDN and CDR2 is FVKESK. This CDR3 has 14 amino acids. V lost 4 bases and J lost 6; bases outside the gene matches: 3. CDR3 in DNA: TGTGCCAGCAGCCTACGGGACAGGGGAAACATTCAGTACTTC. Protein product: CASSLRDRGNIQYF.

The V gene is TRBV27, the J gene TRBJ2-7, with D possibly called TRBD1 or TRBD2 (5 bases each). The CDR3 extends over 13 amino acids. V shed 4 bases and J shed 3 bases, with 10 bases lying between them. CDR1 and CDR2 from the germline V gene are MNHEY and SMNVEV (reference sequence). Here the CDR3 DNA reads TGTGCCAGCAGTTCTTGGGGGTTCTACGAGCAGTACTTC. Translated: CASSSWGFYEQYF.

The chain recombines TRBV6-2 or TRBV6-3 with TRBJ1-6; 9 nucleotides line up with TRBD1. This CDR3 is 12 amino acids long. Germline V CDR1 and CDR2: MNHEY, SVGEGT. J lost 11 bases, V lost 9 bases, and 5 bases had no gene match. The CDR3, as DNA: TGTGCCAGTCGGGACAGGGTGGCACCCCTCCACTTT. Its protein is CASRDRVAPLHF.

The chain carries TRBV5-1 and TRBJ2-5, with 7 bases identical to TRBD2. Per the germline V gene, CDR1 is SGHRS and CDR2 is YFSETQ. CDR3 length: 14 amino acids. V lost 4 bases to trimming and J lost 5 bases; unmatched junction nucleotides: 8. The CDR3 reads CASSSGKGRETQYF. The CDR3, as DNA: TGCGCCAGCAGCAGCGGGAAAGGGCGCGAGACCCAGTACTTC. Using reference TRBV5-1 and TRBJ2-5 for the parts outside the CDR3, the full variable domain is KAGVTQTPRYLIKTRGQQVTLSCSPISGHRSVSWYQQTPGQGLQFLFEYFSETQRNKGNFPGRFSGRQFSNSRSEMNVSTLELGDSALYLCASSSGKGRETQYFGPGTRLLVL.

The chain uses TRBV6-1 and TRBJ2-1; D is uncertain. CDR1 and CDR2 from the germline V gene are MNHNS and SASEGT. The CDR3 length is 14 residues. V lost 4 bases to trimming and J lost 0 bases, with 7 bases between them. CDR3 sequence (DNA): TGTGCCAGCAGTGGGGCCTTCTCCTACAATGAGCAGTTCTTC. This gives the protein CASSGAFSYNEQFF.

This clonotype was picked up many times. The V and J genes are TRBV6-5 and TRBJ2-1; 14 bases are shared with TRBD2. Germline V gene data show CDR1 as MNHEY and CDR2 as SVGAGI. This CDR3 has 18 residues. V dropped 1 base and J dropped 6; count of bases not matched to a gene: 8. The CDR3 reads CASSYLKGLAGEINEQFF. In nucleotides, the CDR3 is TGTGCCAGCAGTTACTTAAAGGGACTAGCGGGAGAGATCAATGAGCAGTTCTTC.

V is TRBV12-3 or TRBV12-4 and J is TRBJ2-7; the match to TRBD2 covers 11 bases. The CDR3 runs to 15 residues. With V trimmed by 3 bases and J by 5 bases, 6 bases remained unmatched. The CDR3 coding sequence is TGTGCCAGCAGTTTGCTTAGCGGGAGGGCCGACGAGCAGTACTTC. Amino acids: CASSLLSGRADEQYF.